These T cell receptor beta chains were read from a single sample in a study of T-cell reconstitution after alpha-beta-depleted transplantation in children. One entry per CDR3 protein results from TCRdb running MiXCR on the PCR reads. The table records about 900,000 distinct CDR3 sequences, around 30% of them present only once. This sample comprised PBMCs, mostly from graft donor cells, obtained 360 days after TCRalphabeta/CD19-depleted stem cell transplant. Source of these receptors: a boy younger than two who had a stem cell transplant for SCID, so the T cells may come from the graft donor. Each CDR3 is given with its conserved first and last residue. A D gene is named only where the DNA matches it firmly. Clone size is shown for a subset of rows, as once, few, many or a class of expanded clone.

D | size | J | V | DNA | CDR3
TRBD2 | - | TRBJ2-1 | TRBV4-3 | TGCGCCAGCAGATCAAACGGGGGACTAGCGGGGAATGAGCAGTTCTTC | CASRSNGGLAGNEQFF
- | - | TRBJ1-2 | TRBV5-1 | TGCGCCAGCAGCCCCATCCCCTCTCGCAGTGGCTATGGCTACACCTTC | CASSPIPSRSGYGYTF
- | few | TRBJ2-1 | TRBV24-1 | TGTGCCACCAGTGATTCGGATGAGCAGTTCTTC | CATSDSDEQFF
- | few | TRBJ2-1 | TRBV10-3 | TGTGCCATCAGCGGGGGGGACAGGATGACCAATGAGCAGTTCTTC | CAISGGDRMTNEQFF
TRBD1 | - | TRBJ1-2 | TRBV28 | TGTGCCAGCAGTTTTGGGAGACAGGGTATCCTCGGCTACACCTTC | CASSFGRQGILGYTF
- | many | TRBJ2-5 | TRBV6-1 | TGTGCCAGCAGTAATCGGGGGAGACCCCCGGGGACCCAGTACTTC | CASSNRGRPPGTQYF
- | few | TRBJ2-2 | TRBV12-3/TRBV12-4 | TGTGCCAGCAGTTTACGGGAAGCGAACACCGGGGAGCTGTTTTTT | CASSLREANTGELFF
- | - | TRBJ2-2 | TRBV5-1 | TGCGCCAGCAGCGATGATCCCCTTTCGAACACCGGGGAGCTGTTTTTT | CASSDDPLSNTGELFF
- | - | TRBJ2-7 | TRBV7-2 | TGTGCCAGCAGCGCCTCGGTAGGGGACACCTACGAGCAGTACTTC | CASSASVGDTYEQYF
TRBD2 | few | TRBJ2-7 | TRBV20-1 | TGCAGTGCTAGAGATGGGACTAGCCCTTATGTGGAGCAGTACTTC | CSARDGTSPYVEQYF
- | - | TRBJ2-4 | TRBV29-1 | TGCAGCGTTTTCGGGGCCCCCAAAGACATTCAGTACTTC | CSVFGAPKDIQYF
- | - | TRBJ2-7 | TRBV5-1 | TGCGCCAGCAGCTTCCGGACACTGTACGAGCAGTACTTC | CASSFRTLYEQYF
TRBD2 | few | TRBJ2-1 | TRBV11-2 | TGTGCCAGCAGCTTAGTTCCCAGCGGGGGTTACGCCTACAATGAGCAGTTCTTC | CASSLVPSGGYAYNEQFF
- | few | TRBJ2-1 | TRBV27 | TGTGCCAGCAGTTTAGGCGTAAGTGGGGATGAGCAGTTCTTC | CASSLGVSGDEQFF
- | - | TRBJ2-3 | TRBV5-1 | TGCGCCAGCAGCTTGGAGGAGGGCACAGATACGCAGTATTTT | CASSLEEGTDTQYF
- | - | TRBJ1-4 | TRBV27 | TGTGCCAGCAGTCCAGGGGTTAGGGAAAAACTGTTTTTT | CASSPGVREKLFF
- | few | TRBJ2-7 | TRBV29-1 | TGCAGCGCCGCCGGGCTTCGGGAGCAGTACTTC | CSAAGLREQYF
TRBD2 | few | TRBJ2-7 | TRBV2 | TGTGCCAGCAGTGAAGATCTAGCGGGGGGCCTGGGAGAGCAGTACTTC | CASSEDLAGGLGEQYF
- | - | TRBJ2-3 | TRBV27 | TGTGCCAGTGGCCCACGGGTCAGCACAGATACGCAGTATTTT | CASGPRVSTDTQYF
- | - | TRBJ1-2 | TRBV5-1 | TGCGCCAGCAGCTTTGAAGTTACGGTCAGTTATGGCTACACCTTC | CASSFEVTVSYGYTF
- | few | TRBJ2-1 | TRBV3-1 | TGTGCCAGCGAGACGCAAGGGGGGCGATACAATGAGCAGTTCTTC | CASETQGGRYNEQFF
- | - | TRBJ2-4 | TRBV7-3 | TGTGCCAGCAGCCCCAATGGGGGTGAGCACATTCAGTACTTC | CASSPNGGEHIQYF
- | few | TRBJ1-4 | TRBV20-1 | TGCAGTGCTAGGGACCCAACTAATGAAAAACTGTTTTTT | CSARDPTNEKLFF
- | - | TRBJ2-1 | TRBV27 | TGTGCCACTCATAACACACCAGACAATGAGCAGTTCTTC | CATHNTPDNEQFF
- | - | TRBJ2-7 | TRBV5-1 | TGCGCCAGCAGCCGATCTAGTGGGGGCTCCTACGAGCAGTACTTC | CASSRSSGGSYEQYF
- | - | TRBJ1-1 | TRBV29-1 | TGCAGCGTTGAGCGGGCGGAGAACACTGAAGCTTTCTTT | CSVERAENTEAFF
TRBD2 | - | TRBJ2-7 | TRBV12-3/TRBV12-4 | TGTGCCAGAGGGAGGACTAGCATAAGCCACGAGCAGTACTTC | CARGRTSISHEQYF
- | - | TRBJ2-3 | TRBV5-1 | TGCGCCAGCAGCTTGAAATCCCTGCCGGGCGGGACAGATACGCAGTATTTT | CASSLKSLPGGTDTQYF
- | - | TRBJ1-5 | TRBV12-3/TRBV12-4 | TGTGCCAGCAGTTTAGCGGTTGGGGGGCAGCCCCAGCATTTT | CASSLAVGGQPQHF
TRBD2 | - | TRBJ2-7 | TRBV9 | TGTGCCAGCAGCGTTACCGGGACTAGCGTCTACGAGCAGTACTTC | CASSVTGTSVYEQYF
- | - | TRBJ2-5 | TRBV4-1 | TGCGCCAGCAGCCAAGTCGTGGGGTTGGAGACCCAGTACTTC | CASSQVVGLETQYF
TRBD1 | - | TRBJ2-1 | TRBV4-1 | TGCGCCAGCAGCCCATGGCAGGGGACAGGATATTACAATGAGCAGTTCTTC | CASSPWQGTGYYNEQFF
- | - | TRBJ1-1 | TRBV7-9 | TGTGCCAGCAGTCCTAGTTCGAACACTGAAGCTTTCTTT | CASSPSSNTEAFF
- | - | TRBJ2-7 | TRBV9 | TGTGCCAGCAGCCCAGGGTACAACGAGCAGTACTTC | CASSPGYNEQYF
TRBD1 | - | TRBJ1-1 | TRBV12-3/TRBV12-4 | TGTGCCAGCAGTGGACAGGGTAGCACTGAAGCTTTCTTT | CASSGQGSTEAFF
TRBD1 | few | TRBJ2-1 | TRBV3-1 | TGTGCCAGCAGTTGGGGACAGGGATTATACAATGAGCAGTTCTTC | CASSWGQGLYNEQFF
- | many | TRBJ2-6 | TRBV5-6 | TGTGCCAGCAGCACCGATTTCGCCGGGGCCAACGTCCTGACTTTC | CASSTDFAGANVLTF
- | few | TRBJ1-4 | TRBV4-3 | TGCGCCAGCAGCCAAGATCCTGGACTACATACCACCGAAAAACTGTTTTTT | CASSQDPGLHTTEKLFF
- | many | TRBJ1-1 | TRBV12-3/TRBV12-4 | TGTGCCAGCTCACCAGGTCGAGAAGCTTTCTTT | CASSPGREAFF
- | - | TRBJ2-2 | TRBV11-2 | TGTGCCAGCAGCTTACGATCGGGAGTCAGAAACACCGGGGAGCTGTTTTTT | CASSLRSGVRNTGELFF
TRBD2 | few | TRBJ2-3 | TRBV20-1 | TGCAGTGCTAGCGGTCAGAGGGGACTAGCGGGGGGGGGAGATACGCAGTATTTT | CSASGQRGLAGGGDTQYF
- | - | TRBJ2-4 | TRBV4-1 | TGCGCCAGCAGCCATCCCCTCCGAGACCTTAAAAACATTCAGTACTTC | CASSHPLRDLKNIQYF
- | - | TRBJ2-5 | TRBV7-8 | TGTGCCAGCAGCACCACCCTGAACACGGGGACCCAGTACTTC | CASSTTLNTGTQYF
- | - | TRBJ1-4 | TRBV20-1 | TGCAGTGCAGTAGGATCCGCTAATGAAAAACTGTTTTTT | CSAVGSANEKLFF
TRBD2 | - | TRBJ2-1 | TRBV7-9 | TGTGCCAGCAGCGATCAGCGGGGGGGCTACAATGAGCAGTTCTTC | CASSDQRGGYNEQFF
- | few | TRBJ2-1 | TRBV7-9 | TGTGCCAGCAGCTTAGGTCAGGGTAAGGTCCATGAGCAGTTCTTC | CASSLGQGKVHEQFF
- | few | TRBJ1-2 | TRBV11-2 | TGTGCCAGCAGCTTATATATGAGTGGAGGCTACACCTTC | CASSLYMSGGYTF
- | - | TRBJ1-1 | TRBV2 | TGTGCCAGCAGTGAACTCGTCTCGGCAGGGAACACTGAAGCTTTCTTT | CASSELVSAGNTEAFF
- | - | TRBJ1-5 | TRBV20-1 | TGCAGTGCTAATTTTGGGAAAGGGACCGGCAATCAGCCCCAGCATTTT | CSANFGKGTGNQPQHF
- | once | TRBJ2-1 | TRBV5-1 | TGCGCCAGCAGCTCCATTCGTAGCGAGGGAGGTGAGCAGTTCTTC | CASSSIRSEGGEQFF
TRBD2 | few | TRBJ2-3 | TRBV2 | TGTGCCAGCAGGGGGATCAGGGTAGCGGGCGTCGATACGCAGTATTTT | CASRGIRVAGVDTQYF
- | - | TRBJ1-1 | TRBV20-1 | TGCAGTGCTAGAGGAGACAGGTCTGAAGCTTTCTTT | CSARGDRSEAFF
TRBD1 | - | TRBJ2-1 | TRBV4-3 | TGCGCCAGCAGCCACTACTACGGCGGGACAGGGAGAAACAATGAGCAGTTCTTC | CASSHYYGGTGRNNEQFF
- | - | TRBJ2-2 | TRBV6-5 | TGTGCCAGCAGTTACAACAGCCTCGGCGGGGAGCTGTTTTTT | CASSYNSLGGELFF